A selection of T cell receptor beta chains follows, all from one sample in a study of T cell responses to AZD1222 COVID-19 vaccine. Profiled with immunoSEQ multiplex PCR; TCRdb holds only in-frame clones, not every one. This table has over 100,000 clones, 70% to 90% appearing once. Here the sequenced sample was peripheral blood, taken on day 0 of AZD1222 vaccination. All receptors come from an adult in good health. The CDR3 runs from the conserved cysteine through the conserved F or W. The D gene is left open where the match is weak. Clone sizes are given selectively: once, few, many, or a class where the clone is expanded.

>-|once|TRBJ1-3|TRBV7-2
CASTRRTGNTIYF
TGTGCCAGCACCCGCCGCACTGGAAACACCATATATTTT
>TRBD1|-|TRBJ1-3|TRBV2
CASRDRGNTIYF
TGTGCCAGCAGGGACAGGGGAAACACCATATATTTT
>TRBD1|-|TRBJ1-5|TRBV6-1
CASSEQQGWQPQHF
TGTGCCAGCAGTGAACAACAGGGGTGGCAGCCCCAGCATTTT
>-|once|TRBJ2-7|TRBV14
CASSSQGYEQYF
TGTGCCAGCTCCTCCCAGGGCTACGAGCAGTACTTC
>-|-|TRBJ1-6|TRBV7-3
CASSLSAGTGPLHF
TGTGCCAGCAGCTTATCCGCAGGTACAGGACCCCTCCACTTT
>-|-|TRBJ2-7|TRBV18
CASSPPWAAVYEQYF
TGTGCCAGCTCACCACCGTGGGCAGCCGTCTACGAGCAGTACTTC
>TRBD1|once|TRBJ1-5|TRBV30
CAWGEQGAGNQPQHF
TGTGCCTGGGGGGAACAGGGGGCCGGCAATCAGCCCCAGCATTTT
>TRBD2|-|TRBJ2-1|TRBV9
CASSVGGGYNEQFF
TGTGCCAGCAGCGTAGGCGGGGGGTACAATGAGCAGTTCTTC
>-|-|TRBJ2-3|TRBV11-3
CASSGITDTQYF
TGTGCCAGCAGCGGGATCACAGATACGCAGTATTTT
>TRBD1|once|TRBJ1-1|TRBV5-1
CASSLGGQNMNTEAFF
TGCGCCAGCAGCTTGGGGGGACAGAACATGAACACTGAAGCTTTCTTT
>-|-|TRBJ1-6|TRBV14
CASSQGGGLVDSPLHF
TGTGCCAGCAGCCAAGGTGGGGGGTTGGTTGATTCACCCCTCCACTTT
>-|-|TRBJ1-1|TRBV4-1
CASSQATASVGAFF
TGCGCCAGCAGCCAAGCAACCGCTTCGGTAGGAGCTTTCTTT
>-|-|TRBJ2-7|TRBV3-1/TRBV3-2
CASSQDPYGNSYEQYF
TGTGCCAGCAGCCAAGATCCGTACGGAAACTCCTACGAGCAGTACTTC
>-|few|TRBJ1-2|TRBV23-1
CASNPTSPVGRGYTF
TGCGCCAGCAACCCTACCAGTCCGGTAGGTCGTGGCTACACCTTC
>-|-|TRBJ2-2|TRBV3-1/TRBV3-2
CASSQEEGLINTGELFF
TGTGCCAGCAGCCAAGAGGAAGGTCTAATAAACACCGGGGAGCTGTTTTTT
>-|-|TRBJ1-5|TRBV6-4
CASSDGTWGQPQHF
TGTGCCAGCAGTGACGGGACTTGGGGTCAGCCCCAGCATTTT
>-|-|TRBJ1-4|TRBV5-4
CASSVGGRTNEKLFF
TGTGCCAGCAGCGTCGGCGGAAGGACTAATGAAAAACTGTTTTTT
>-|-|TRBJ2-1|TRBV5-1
CASSLGQGGDEQFF
TGCGCCAGCAGCTTAGGGCAGGGTGGCGATGAGCAGTTCTTC
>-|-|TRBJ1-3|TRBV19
CASPQTAGDTIYF
TGTGCCAGCCCCCAGACAGCTGGAGACACCATATATTTT
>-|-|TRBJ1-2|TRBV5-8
CASSLAGRGGYTF
TGTGCCAGCAGCTTGGCAGGACGGGGTGGCTACACCTTC
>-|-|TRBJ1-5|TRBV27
CASSQGFDQPQHF
TGTGCCAGCAGCCAGGGTTTCGATCAGCCCCAGCATTTT
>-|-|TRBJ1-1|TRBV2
CASIYQGNTEAFF
TGTGCCAGCATTTACCAGGGGAACACTGAAGCTTTCTTT
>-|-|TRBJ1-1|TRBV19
CASSIGQNTEAFF
TGTGCCAGTAGTATAGGTCAGAACACTGAAGCTTTCTTT
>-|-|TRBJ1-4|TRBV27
CASSLGYGSEKLFF
TGTGCCAGCAGCCTAGGGTATGGAAGTGAAAAACTGTTTTTT
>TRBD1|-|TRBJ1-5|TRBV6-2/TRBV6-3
CASSYYRGDQPQHF
TGTGCCAGCAGTTACTACAGGGGCGATCAGCCCCAGCATTTT
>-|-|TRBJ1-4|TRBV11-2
CASSFSRGSEKLFF
TGTGCCAGCAGCTTTTCGAGGGGTAGTGAAAAACTGTTTTTT
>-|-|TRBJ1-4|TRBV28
CASSFWPRGLFF
TGTGCCAGCAGTTTCTGGCCGCGGGGACTGTTTTTT
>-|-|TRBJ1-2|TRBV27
CASSLFKGAHNYGYTF
TGTGCCAGCAGTTTATTTAAAGGGGCCCATAACTATGGCTACACCTTC
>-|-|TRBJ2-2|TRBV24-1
CATSDTDERPGELFF
TGTGCCACCAGTGATACGGACGAGAGGCCCGGGGAGCTGTTTTTT
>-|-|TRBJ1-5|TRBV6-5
CASRVGSSGNQPQHF
TGTGCCAGCAGGGTGGGGAGTTCGGGCAATCAGCCCCAGCATTTT